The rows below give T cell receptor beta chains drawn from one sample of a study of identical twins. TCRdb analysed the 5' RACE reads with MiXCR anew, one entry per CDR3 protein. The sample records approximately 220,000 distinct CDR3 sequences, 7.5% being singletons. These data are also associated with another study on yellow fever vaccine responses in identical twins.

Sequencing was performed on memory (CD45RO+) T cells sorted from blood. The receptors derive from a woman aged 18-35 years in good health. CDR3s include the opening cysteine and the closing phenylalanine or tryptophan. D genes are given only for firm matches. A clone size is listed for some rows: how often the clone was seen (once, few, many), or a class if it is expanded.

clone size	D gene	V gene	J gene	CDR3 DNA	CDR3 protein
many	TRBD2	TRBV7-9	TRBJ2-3	TGTGCCAGCAGCTTTCCTAGCGGGAGAGATACGCAGTATTTT	CASSFPSGRDTQYF
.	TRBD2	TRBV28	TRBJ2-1	TGTGCCAGCAGTTTATCGGCGGGAGGGCCTGGCAATGAGCAGTTCTTC	CASSLSAGGPGNEQFF
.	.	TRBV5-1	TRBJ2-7	TGCGCCAGCAGCTTGGGGGGACCCCCCGGGCAGTACTTC	CASSLGGPPGQYF
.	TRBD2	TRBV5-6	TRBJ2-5	TGTGCCAGCAGCTTGGGGGCTAGCGGGGGGAAAGAGACCCAGTACTTC	CASSLGASGGKETQYF
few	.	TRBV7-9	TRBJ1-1	TGTGCCAGCAGCTTAGAATTGATGAACACTGAAGCTTTCTTT	CASSLELMNTEAFF
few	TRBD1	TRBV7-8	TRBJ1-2	TGTGCCAGCAGCCCCCATAACAGGGGTGGCTACACCTTC	CASSPHNRGGYTF
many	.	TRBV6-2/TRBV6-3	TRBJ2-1	TGTGCCAGTACACGGGCATCCAATGAGCAGTTCTTC	CASTRASNEQFF
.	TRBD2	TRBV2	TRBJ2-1	TGTGCCAGCAGTTCTCAGGGTGCGGGAGGGCCAATGAATGAGCAGTTCTTC	CASSSQGAGGPMNEQFF
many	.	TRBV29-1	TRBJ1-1	TGCAGCGTTGACGCGACAGGCAGAAACACTGAAGCTTTCTTT	CSVDATGRNTEAFF
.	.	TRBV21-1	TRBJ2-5	TGTGCCAGCAGCAAAGTTACAGCGGGAGGGCCCGGGGAGACCCAGTACTTC	CASSKVTAGGPGETQYF
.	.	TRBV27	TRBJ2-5	TGTGCCAGCAAGTCCGGGTACCAAGAGACCCAGTACTTC	CASKSGYQETQYF
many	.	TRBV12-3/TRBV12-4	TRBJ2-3	TGTGCCAGCAGTTCCGGGACGGGAGATACGCAGTATTTT	CASSSGTGDTQYF
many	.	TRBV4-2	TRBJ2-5	TGTGCCAGCAGCCAAGATGGTAGAGAGACCCAGTACTTC	CASSQDGRETQYF
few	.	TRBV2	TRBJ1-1	TGTGCCAGCACTGGACAGTCGGACACTGAAGCTTTCTTT	CASTGQSDTEAFF
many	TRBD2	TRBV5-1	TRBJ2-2	TGCGCCAGCAGCGGCCAAGCGGGGTTAGTGGCCGGGGAGCTGTTTTTT	CASSGQAGLVAGELFF
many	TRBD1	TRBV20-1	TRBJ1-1	TGCAGTGCTAGAGATCGGACCGGGACAGCGACCGTGATGAACACTGAAGCTTTCTTT	CSARDRTGTATVMNTEAFF
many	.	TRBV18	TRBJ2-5	TGTGCCAGCAGTCCAGGAGAGACCCAGTACTTC	CASSPGETQYF
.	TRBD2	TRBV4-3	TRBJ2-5	TGCGCCAGCAGCCAAGATTTATCTAGCGGGAAGTACCAAGAGACCCAGTACTTC	CASSQDLSSGKYQETQYF
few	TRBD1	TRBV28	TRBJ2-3	TGTGCCAGCAGTTTTTCCGAGACAGGGCTCCCCACAGATACGCAGTATTTT	CASSFSETGLPTDTQYF
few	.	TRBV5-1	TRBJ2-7	TGCGCCAGCAGCTCGTACCTACAGGGAAGAACCTACGAGCAGTACTTC	CASSSYLQGRTYEQYF
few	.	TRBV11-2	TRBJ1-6	TGTGCCAGCAGCCCCTCTAATTCACCCCTCCACTTT	CASSPSNSPLHF
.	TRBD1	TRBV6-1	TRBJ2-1	TGTGCCAGCAGTGGCGGACAGGGTCACAATGAGCAGTTCTTC	CASSGGQGHNEQFF
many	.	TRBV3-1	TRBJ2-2	TGTGCCAGCAGCCAAGGGGGATTGAACACCGGGGAGCTGTTTTTT	CASSQGGLNTGELFF
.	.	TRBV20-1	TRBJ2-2	TGCAGTGCTAGAAAAAAGCGCAGGGGCCCTCTCACCGGGGAGCTGTTTTTT	CSARKKRRGPLTGELFF
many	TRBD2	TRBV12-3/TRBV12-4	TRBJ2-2	TGTGCCAGCAGATGGACTAGCGGCACCGGGGAGCTGTTTTTT	CASRWTSGTGELFF
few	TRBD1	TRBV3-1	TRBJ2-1	TGTGCCAGCAGCCAAGATTTCCCCTGGACAGGGGGTCACAATGAGCAGTTCTTC	CASSQDFPWTGGHNEQFF
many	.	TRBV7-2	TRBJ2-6	TGTGCCAGCAGCTCAGCCTCTGGGGCCAACGTCCTGACTTTC	CASSSASGANVLTF
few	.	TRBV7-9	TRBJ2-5	TGTGCCAGCATCGGAGGGGCTAGACCGGGGACCCAGTACTTC	CASIGGARPGTQYF
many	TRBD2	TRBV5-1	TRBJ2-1	TGCGCCAGCAGCTCCGGACTAGCGCATTACAATGAGCAGTTCTTC	CASSSGLAHYNEQFF
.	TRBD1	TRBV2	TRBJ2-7	TGTGCCAGCAGTGGGCCTTCGACAGGGTATAGCTACGAGCAGTACTTC	CASSGPSTGYSYEQYF
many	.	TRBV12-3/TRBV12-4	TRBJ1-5	TGTGCCAGCAAGGAGAACGGCCATCAGCCCCAGCATTTT	CASKENGHQPQHF
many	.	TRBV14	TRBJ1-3	TGTGCCAGCAGCCAAGCGAAGGGCTCTGGAAACACCATATATTTT	CASSQAKGSGNTIYF